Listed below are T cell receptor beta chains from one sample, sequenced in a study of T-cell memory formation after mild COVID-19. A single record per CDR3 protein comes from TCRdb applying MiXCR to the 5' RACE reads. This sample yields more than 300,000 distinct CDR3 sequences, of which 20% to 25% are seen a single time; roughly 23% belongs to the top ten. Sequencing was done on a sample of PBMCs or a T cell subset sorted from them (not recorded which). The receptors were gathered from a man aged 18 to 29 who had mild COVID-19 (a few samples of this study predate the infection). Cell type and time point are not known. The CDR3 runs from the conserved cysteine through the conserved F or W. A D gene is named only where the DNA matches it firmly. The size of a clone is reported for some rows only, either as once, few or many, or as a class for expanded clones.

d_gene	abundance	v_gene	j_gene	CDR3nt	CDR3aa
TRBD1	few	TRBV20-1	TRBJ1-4	TGCAGTGCTAGATCGACGACAGGGGATTTCGAAAAACTGTTTTTT	CSARSTTGDFEKLFF
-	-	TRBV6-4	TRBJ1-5	TGTGCCAGCACCGGCCCGAATAGCAATCAGCCCCAGCATTTT	CASTGPNSNQPQHF
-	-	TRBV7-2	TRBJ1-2	TGTGCCAGCAGCTTAAGTCCGACAAACTATGGCTACACCTTC	CASSLSPTNYGYTF
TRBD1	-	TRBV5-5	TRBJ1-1	TGTGCCAGCAGCCCACAGGGGGCGGGTTACACTGAAGCTTTCTTT	CASSPQGAGYTEAFF
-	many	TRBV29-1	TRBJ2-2	TGCAGCGTGGAGGTGACAGCCGGGGAGCTGTTTTTT	CSVEVTAGELFF
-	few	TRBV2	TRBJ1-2	TGTGCCAGCAGTGAAGCTAGGGGGGCTAACTATGGCTACACCTTC	CASSEARGANYGYTF
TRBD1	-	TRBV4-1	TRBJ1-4	TGCGCCAGCAGCTACACAGGGGAGGATGAAAAACTGTTTTTT	CASSYTGEDEKLFF
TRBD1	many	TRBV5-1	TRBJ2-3	TGCGCCAGCAGGAGACAGGGAGGCACAGATACGCAGTATTTT	CASRRQGGTDTQYF
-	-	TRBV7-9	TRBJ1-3	TGTGCCAACAGCTTAAGTACAGCGAACTCTGGAAACACCATATATTTT	CANSLSTANSGNTIYF
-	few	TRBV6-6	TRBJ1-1	TGTGCCACCGCAGGGGTGGGGACTGAGGCTTTCTTT	CATAGVGTEAFF
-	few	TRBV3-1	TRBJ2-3	TGTGCCAGCAGCTCTAGGGCCACGACAGGCACAGATACGCAGTATTTT	CASSSRATTGTDTQYF
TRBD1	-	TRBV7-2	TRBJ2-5	TGTGCCAGCAGCTTAGGGACAGGTAGCCAAGAGACCCAGTACTTC	CASSLGTGSQETQYF
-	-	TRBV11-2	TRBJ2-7	TGTGCCAGCAGCTTAGTAGCGGAGAGCTCCTACGAGCAGTACTTC	CASSLVAESSYEQYF
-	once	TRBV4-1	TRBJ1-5	TGCGCCAGCAGGAGCCTTCCTTATAGCAATCAGCCCCAGCATTTT	CASRSLPYSNQPQHF
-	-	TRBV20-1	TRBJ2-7	TGCAGTGCTAGAGAGGACGGGGGATCCTACGAGCAGTACTTC	CSAREDGGSYEQYF
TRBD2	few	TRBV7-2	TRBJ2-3	TGTGCCAGCAGCTATCAAACCGGACTAGCGGGGTTAACAGATACGCAGTATTTT	CASSYQTGLAGLTDTQYF
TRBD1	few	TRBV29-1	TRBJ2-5	TGCAGCGTTGAAGAGATCCTCCCGGGACAGGGGGTTCAAGAGACCCAGTACTTC	CSVEEILPGQGVQETQYF
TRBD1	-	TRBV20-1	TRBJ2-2	TGCAGTGCTAGACCCTCCGGACAGGGCCCCGGGGAGCTGTTTTTT	CSARPSGQGPGELFF
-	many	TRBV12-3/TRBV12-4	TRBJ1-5	TGTGCCAGCAGTTTCCGACGGAGTAATCAGCCCCAGCATTTT	CASSFRRSNQPQHF
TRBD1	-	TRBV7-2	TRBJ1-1	TGTGCCAGCAGCTCACCCCCGGGGACAGGATGGGCCACTGAAGCTTTCTTT	CASSSPPGTGWATEAFF
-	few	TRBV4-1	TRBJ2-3	TGCGCCAGCAGCCAAGCTAACTATGACACAGATACGCAGTATTTT	CASSQANYDTDTQYF
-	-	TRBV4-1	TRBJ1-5	TGCGCCAGCAGCCAAGATTGGGGTGTTAGCAATCAGCCCCAGCATTTT	CASSQDWGVSNQPQHF
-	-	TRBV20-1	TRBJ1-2	TGCAGTCTTAGACAACCTAACTATGGCTACACCTTC	CSLRQPNYGYTF
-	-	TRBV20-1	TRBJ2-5	TGCAGTGCGGATCAGGGGGGTGGAGAGACCCAGTACTTC	CSADQGGGETQYF
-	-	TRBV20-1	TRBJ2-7	TGCAGTGCTGGACACTACTACGAGCAGTACTTC	CSAGHYYEQYF